One sample yielded the 29 T cell receptor beta chains listed below, sequenced in a study of PD-L1 blockade in urothelial cancer. Sample time point: pretreatment peripheral blood. Clones were read by immunoSEQ multiplex PCR, and TCRdb kept only the in-frame ones, dropping some. The table shows some 100,000 clones, with about 89% occurring only once. The sequenced sample was PBMCs, obtained around atezolizumab (anti-PD-L1) treatment. The source of these receptors is a woman older than 75 with urothelial cancer.

The rearrangement uses TRBV19 and TRBJ1-1, with unresolved D. Germline lookup yields CDR1 LNHDA and CDR2 SQIVND (reference sequence). V was cut by 1 base and J by 1 base, with 7 bases left in between. The CDR3 is made up of 14 amino acids. This CDR3 reads CASSIVAGNTEAFF. CDR3 DNA: TGTGCCAGTAGTATAGTCGCCGGGAACACTGAAGCTTTCTTT.

The chain carries TRBV5-4 and TRBJ2-7; 7 bases agree with TRBD2. The germline V gene encodes CDR1 SGHNT and CDR2 YYREEE (reference sequence). CDR3 length: 15 amino acids. Trimming removed 4 bases from V and 2 bases from J; junction bases left unmatched: 9. CDR3 loop: CASSGVVAGTYEQYF. In DNA form, the CDR3 reads TGTGCCAGCAGCGGGGTCGTAGCGGGTACCTACGAGCAGTACTTC.

V is TRBV6-1 and J is TRBJ2-7, with D possibly matching TRBD2 (6 bases). The CDR3 is 15 amino acids. Per the germline V gene, CDR1 is MNHNS and CDR2 is SASEGT. The V and J ends lost 0 bases and 4 bases respectively, with 13 bases between them. CDR3 loop: CASSEAPGAGYEQYF. CDR3 sequence (DNA): TGTGCCAGCAGTGAAGCCCCGGGAGCTGGATACGAGCAGTACTTC.

Worth noting for this clone: The junction and the germline gene differ at one end; a read error may be behind it. This chain uses TRBV28 with TRBJ1-2; no reliable D call. CDR1 and CDR2 from the germline V gene are MDHEN and SYDVKM. The CDR3 has 14 residues. This CDR3 is CASSLGGSAYGYTF. Here the CDR3 DNA reads TGTGCCAGTAGTTTGGGAGGGAGTGCCTATGGCTACACCTTC.

The sample holds one count of this clone. The chain couples TRBV5-8 to TRBJ2-3; 8 nucleotides match TRBD2. CDR3 length: 15 residues. The V and J ends lost 5 bases and 4 bases, in that order; junction bases with no gene match: 9. Per the germline V gene, CDR1 is SGHTS and CDR2 is YDEGEE. The CDR3 DNA reads TGTGCCAGCAGGCATTCTGCGGGGGGCGCAGATACGCAGTATTTT. Its translation: CASRHSAGGADTQYF.

The chain uses TRBV19 and TRBJ1-1; 7 bases align to TRBD1. V was clipped by 7 bases and J by 2 bases; unmatched bases: 10. Looked up from germline, CDR1 is LNHDA and CDR2 is SQIVND (reference sequence). The CDR3 length is 15 residues. CDR3 sequence (DNA): TGTGCCAGTATCCTTCAGACAGGGCCTAACACTGAAGCTTTCTTT. Amino acids: CASILQTGPNTEAFF.

The chain carries TRBV29-1 and TRBJ2-5; no clear D gene. Germline CDR1 reads SQVTM; CDR2 reads ANQGSEA. This CDR3 comprises 13 residues. V was trimmed by 3 bases and J by 4 bases, leaving 12 bases between them. In DNA, the CDR3 is TGCAGCGTTGAGGCAGTACGAGGAGAGACCCAGTACTTC. Its translation is CSVEAVRGETQYF.

The chain employs TRBV5-8 and TRBJ2-1, with D possibly being TRBD2 (5 bases). The CDR3 loop spans 14 amino acids. The germline V gene has CDR1 SGHTS and CDR2 YDEGEE. Trimming removed 7 bases at V and 2 bases at J, with 13 bases between. CDR3 coding DNA: TGTGCCAGCGCACCACTAGTAACCTACAATGAGCAGTTCTTC. This gives the protein CASAPLVTYNEQFF.

The chain combines TRBV5-1 with TRBJ1-5; the D gene is possibly TRBD1 (5 bases). The CDR3 length is 15 residues. Trimming took 0 bases from V and 5 from J, leaving 12 bases between them. Germline assignment: CDR1 SGHRS and CDR2 YFSETQ. As DNA, the CDR3 is TGCGCCAGCAGCTTGGATGGGGGAGGATATCAGCCCCAGCATTTT. This translates into CASSLDGGGYQPQHF.

CDR3: CASSPSMNTEAFF. CDR3 sequence (DNA): TGCGCCAGCAGCCCGTCTATGAACACTGAAGCTTTCTTT. The chain joins TRBV5-1 to TRBJ1-1; D remains ambiguous. Germline CDR1 reads SGHRS; CDR2 reads YFSETQ. This CDR3 spans 13 amino acids. Trimming cost V 4 bases and J 0 bases, with 7 bases left between them.

This clone was counted a single time. The chain uses TRBV30 and TRBJ1-5; D unresolved. Looked up from germline, CDR1 is GTSNPN and CDR2 is SVGIG (reference sequence). The V and J ends lost 0 bases and 7 bases respectively, with 13 bases between them. The CDR3 is 14 residues long. CDR3 coding DNA: TGTGCCTGGAGTGTACTCAGTAAGAGGCAGCCCCAGCATTTT. Encoded protein: CAWSVLSKRQPQHF.

The chain has TRBV4-2 and TRBJ1-5, with 10 bases that match TRBD1. Germline CDR1 LGHNA, CDR2 YNFKEQ. This CDR3 contains 15 residues. With V trimmed by 1 base and J by 7 bases, 4 bases remained unmatched. The CDR3 is CASSQGTGGGQPQHF. In nucleotides, the CDR3 is TGTGCCAGCAGCCAAGGGACAGGGGGAGGGCAGCCCCAGCATTTT.

V usage is TRBV28 and J usage is TRBJ2-7; 11 bases are shared with TRBD1. CDR3 length: 15 residues. The germline V gene encodes CDR1 MDHEN and CDR2 SYDVKM. Trimming at V came to 6 bases and at J to 7 bases, leaving 11 bases not matched to a gene. CDR3 nucleotides: TGTGCCAGCAGCCTGAGGACAGGGGGCAGAGGTGAGCAGTACTTC. Amino acid sequence: CASSLRTGGRGEQYF.

V usage is TRBV7-3 and J usage is TRBJ2-3; a possible D gene is TRBD2 (7 bases). The CDR3 is 14 residues long. With 5 bases removed from V and 6 bases from J, the gap between germline ends came to 15 bases. Germline V CDR1 and CDR2: SGHTA, FQGTGA. The CDR3 protein is CASSRRGGGDTQYF. Written as DNA, the CDR3 is TGTGCCAGCAGCCGCAGAGGGGGGGGCGATACGCAGTATTTT.

This clone showed up just once. The CDR3, as DNA: TGTGCCAGCAGTGTCAGTCTTAGCAATCAGCCCCAGCATTTT. This codes for CASSVSLSNQPQHF. The rearrangement uses TRBV6-5 and TRBJ1-5; D is unclear. Germline V CDR1 and CDR2: MNHEY, SVGAGI. V was cut by 5 bases and J by 0 bases, with 8 bases left in between. The CDR3 has 14 residues.

The chain has TRBV29-1 and TRBJ2-7; 7 positions agree with TRBD1. With 7 bases clipped from V and 3 bases from J, the junction kept 6 bases outside the gene matches. From germline, CDR1 is SQVTM and CDR2 ANQGSEA. There are 12 residues in the CDR3. CDR3: CSGRQGIYEQYF. The CDR3 nucleotides are TGCAGCGGCAGACAGGGAATCTACGAGCAGTACTTC.

The rearrangement uses TRBV30 and TRBJ2-2; 7 nucleotides line up with TRBD1. Germline CDR1 GTSNPN, CDR2 SVGIG (reference sequence). The CDR3 sequence is 14 residues long. V shed 4 bases and J 3 bases; nucleotides not matched to a gene: 5. CDR3 bases: TGTGCCTGGATAGACAGGGCCGACACCGGGGAGCTGTTTTTT. It yields the protein CAWIDRADTGELFF.

This clone was detected once. The rearrangement links TRBV19 to TRBJ2-1, with a possible D match to TRBD2 (6 bases). This CDR3 is 15 amino acids long. CDR1 is LNHDA, CDR2 SQIVND, per germline (reference sequence). Trimming took off 3 bases at V and 5 bases at J, with 14 bases between the two ends. In DNA, the CDR3 is TGTGCCAGTAGTATTTCCTTCGCGGGACACAATGAGCAGTTCTTC. Encoded protein: CASSISFAGHNEQFF. Based on the CDR3 plus reference TRBV19 and TRBJ2-1, the full variable domain is DGGITQSPKYLFRKEGQNVTLSCEQNLNHDAMYWYRQDPGQGLRLIYYSQIVNDFQKGDIAEGYSVSREKKESFPLTVTSAQKNPTAFYLCASSISFAGHNEQFFGPGTRLTVL.

V usage is TRBV2 and J usage is TRBJ2-4; maybe TRBD1 (5 bases). This CDR3 has 15 residues. CDR1 and CDR2 (germline): SNHLY, FYNNEI. Trimming shortened V by 7 bases and J by 0 bases, and 13 bases separated the two germline ends. The CDR3 DNA is TGTGCCAGCAACTTACAGGCGTTAGCCAAAAACATTCAGTACTTC. It encodes CASNLQALAKNIQYF.

CDR3 in amino acids: CASSKVGGFSYNEQFF. The CDR3, as DNA: TGTGCCAGCAGCAAAGTCGGCGGTTTCTCCTACAATGAGCAGTTCTTC. The gene calls are TRBV21-1 and TRBJ2-1; TRBD2 is the table's D call and was not checked against the DNA. TRBV21-1 is marked as a pseudogene. The length of the CDR3 is 16 residues.

This clone was seen a single time. V is TRBV6-1 and J is TRBJ2-1; 7 nucleotides agree with TRBD1. There are 14 residues in the CDR3. The junction had 8 bases not matched to a gene; V was cut back by 6 bases and J by 6 bases. Germline CDR1 and CDR2: MNHNS and SASEGT. CDR3 sequence (DNA): TGTGCCAGCAGGGGTACTACAGGGGTCAATGAGCAGTTCTTC. Protein sequence: CASRGTTGVNEQFF.

This clone was detected only once. This chain links TRBV27 with TRBJ2-7, with 9 nucleotides matching TRBD1. The CDR3 sequence is 13 residues long. In germline, CDR1 is MNHEY, CDR2 SMNVEV (reference sequence). The V and J ends lost 8 bases and 7 bases, in that order; junction bases with no gene match: 9. CDR3 nucleotides: TGTGCCAGCCGACGGGGACAGGGAGGAGAGCAGTACTTC. Its translation: CASRRGQGGEQYF.

The chain employs TRBV6-5 and TRBJ1-3; D gene ambiguous. Looked up from germline, CDR1 is MNHEY and CDR2 is SVGAGI. This CDR3 region has 13 residues. Trimming removed 0 bases at V and 3 bases at J, with 3 bases between. CDR3 coding DNA: TGTGCCAGCAGTTACTCCGGTGGAAACACCATATATTTT. Residues: CASSYSGGNTIYF.

Notes on this clone: Other DNA variants within this sample encode the same CDR3. The chain links TRBV5-5 to TRBJ1-1; 10 bases agree with TRBD1. Germline loops: CDR1 SGHKS, CDR2 YYEKEE (reference sequence). V gave up 4 bases and J gave up 5 bases; unmatched junction bases: 8. The CDR3 extends over 15 amino acids. The CDR3 DNA follows: TGTGCCAGCAGCAATAGGGACAGGGGAGGGACTGAAGCTTTCTTT. It is translated as CASSNRDRGGTEAFF.

The J gene is TRBJ2-2, the V gene TRBV4-2; the match to TRBD2 covers 7 bases. This CDR3 comprises 15 residues. Germline-derived CDR1 and CDR2 are LGHNA and YNFKEQ. After removal of 4 bases from V and 7 bases from J, the junction contained 9 bases not matched to a gene. CDR3 amino acids: CASSLQTSQYGELFF. The CDR3 region has the DNA TGTGCCAGCAGCCTCCAGACTAGCCAATACGGGGAGCTGTTTTTT.

The chain joins TRBV5-4 to TRBJ2-5, with D possibly being TRBD2 (6 bases). CDR3 length equals 15 residues. Germline CDR1 SGHNT, CDR2 YYREEE (reference sequence). The ends were cut back, 0 bases at V and 1 base at J, with 10 bases in the middle. In DNA form, the CDR3 reads TGTGCCAGCAGCTTGGCGGGAGTCCTCCAAGAGACCCAGTACTTC. Protein product: CASSLAGVLQETQYF.

V is TRBV27 and J is TRBJ1-5; D possibly corresponds to TRBD1 (5 bases). CDR1 and CDR2 (germline): MNHEY, SMNVEV (reference sequence). V lost 4 bases, J lost 0 bases, and 22 bases lay in between. The CDR3 extends over 19 amino acids. This chain's CDR3 is CASSSSSGTYSYSNQPQHF. In nucleotides, the CDR3 is TGTGCCAGCAGTTCGTCTTCCGGGACTTACAGTTATAGCAATCAGCCCCAGCATTTT.

The chain has TRBV18 and TRBJ2-2, with 10 nucleotides matching TRBD2. Germline CDR1 reads KGHSH; CDR2 reads LQKENI. The ends lost 3 bases at V and 1 base at J; junction bases unmatched: 5. The CDR3 covers 17 residues. The CDR3 nucleotides are TGTGCCAGCTCACCGGCTAGCGGGAGAAGGAACACCGGGGAGCTGTTTTTT. This translates into CASSPASGRRNTGELFF.

The chain carries TRBV4-2 and TRBJ2-3, with D possibly TRBD2 on 6 matching bases. The V end was cut by 0 bases, the J end by 2 bases, with 15 bases between. Germline V gene sequence: CDR1 LGHNA, CDR2 YNFKEQ. The CDR3 is 17 amino acids. The CDR3 nucleotides read TGTGCCAGCAGCCAAGAGGTCGCGGGATTTTCCACAGATACGCAGTATTTT. Its protein is CASSQEVAGFSTDTQYF.